The 4 T cell receptor beta chains in this list originate from one sample, sequenced in a study of T cells expressing NK-cell markers. From its re-call of the 5' RACE reads, TCRdb lists each CDR3 protein once, without DNA. In total, the table holds approximately 170,000 distinct CDR3 sequences. Material: blood T cells: a sorted CD56 or NKG2C T cell subset, CD4+ or CD8+ T cells, or bulk PBMC T cells (not recorded which). The receptors shown here come from a man aged 18-70 years in good health.

The rearrangement uses TRBV12-3 or TRBV12-4 and TRBJ2-5; there is no DNA to check the TCRdb D call of TRBD1. CDR3 size: 14 residues. The CDR3 region is CASTPPNEEETQYF.

The CDR3 loop reads CASSSGTSGQETQYF. This sequence joins TRBV27 and TRBJ2-5; TCRdb indicates TRBD2, and absent DNA this call remains unverified. Germline CDR1 reads MNHEY; CDR2 reads SMNVEV (reference sequence). The CDR3 covers 15 residues.

The rearrangement joins TRBV5-1 to TRBJ1-1; lacking DNA, the TRBD1 call made by TCRdb goes unchecked. The CDR3 totals 13 residues. CDR1 SGHRS and CDR2 YFSETQ come from the germline V gene. CDR3 amino acids: CATGTGANTEAFF.

V gene TRBV19 combines with J gene TRBJ1-1. There are 15 residues in the CDR3. The germline V gene encodes CDR1 LNHDA and CDR2 SQIVND (reference sequence). CDR3: CASMEGKEMNTEAFF.